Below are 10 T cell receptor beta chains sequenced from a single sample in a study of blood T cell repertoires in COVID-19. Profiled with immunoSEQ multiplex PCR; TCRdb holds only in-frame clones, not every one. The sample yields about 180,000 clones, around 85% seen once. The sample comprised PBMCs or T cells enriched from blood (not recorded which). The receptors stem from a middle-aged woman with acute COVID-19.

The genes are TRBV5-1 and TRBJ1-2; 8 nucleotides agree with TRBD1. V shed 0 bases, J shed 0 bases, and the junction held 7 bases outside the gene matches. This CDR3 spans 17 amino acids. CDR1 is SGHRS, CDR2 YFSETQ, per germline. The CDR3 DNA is TGCGCCAGCAGCTTGGAGCCCCGGACAGGGTCTAACTATGGCTACACCTTC. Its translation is CASSLEPRTGSNYGYTF.

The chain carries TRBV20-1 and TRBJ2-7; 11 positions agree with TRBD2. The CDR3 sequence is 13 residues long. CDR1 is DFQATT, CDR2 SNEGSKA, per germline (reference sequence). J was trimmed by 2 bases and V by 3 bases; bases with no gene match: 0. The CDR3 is CSASSGRAYEQYF. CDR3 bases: TGCAGTGCTAGTAGCGGGAGGGCCTACGAGCAGTACTTC.

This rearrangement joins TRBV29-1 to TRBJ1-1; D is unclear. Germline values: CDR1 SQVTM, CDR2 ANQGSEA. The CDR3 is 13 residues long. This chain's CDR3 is CSVAKAGGTEAFF. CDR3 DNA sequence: TGCAGTGTCGCCAAGGCAGGTGGTACTGAAGCTTTCTTT. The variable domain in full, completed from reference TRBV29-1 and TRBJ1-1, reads SAVISQKPSRDICQRGTSLTIQCQVDSQVTMMFWYRQQPGQSLTLIATANQGSEATYESGFVIDKFPISRPNLTFSTLTVSNMSPEDSSIYLCSVAKAGGTEAFFGQGTRLTVV.

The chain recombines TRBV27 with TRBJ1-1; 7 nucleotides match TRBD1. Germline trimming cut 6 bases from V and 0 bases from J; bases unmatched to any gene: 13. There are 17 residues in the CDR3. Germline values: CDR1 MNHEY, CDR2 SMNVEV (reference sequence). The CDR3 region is CASRPGQLNYLNTEAFF. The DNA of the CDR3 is TGTGCCAGCAGACCGGGACAGCTAAACTATCTGAACACTGAAGCTTTCTTT.

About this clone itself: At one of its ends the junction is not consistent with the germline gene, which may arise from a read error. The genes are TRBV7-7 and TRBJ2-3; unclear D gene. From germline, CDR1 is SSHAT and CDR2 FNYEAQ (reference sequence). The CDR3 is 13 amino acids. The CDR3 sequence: CASSLGPSEAQYF. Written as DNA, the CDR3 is TGTGCTAGCAGCTTAGGGCCCTCTGAGGCGCAGTATTTT.

The CDR3 nucleotides read TGTGCCAGCAGCTTAAACCTAGGGGTACCCGGGGAGCTGTTTTTT. This sequence encodes CASSLNLGVPGELFF. This rearrangement joins TRBV7-3 to TRBJ2-2, with D possibly matching TRBD1 (5 bases). The CDR3 contains 15 residues. Germline CDR1 reads SGHTA; CDR2 reads FQGTGA. V dropped 1 base and J dropped 6 bases, with 12 bases sitting between them.

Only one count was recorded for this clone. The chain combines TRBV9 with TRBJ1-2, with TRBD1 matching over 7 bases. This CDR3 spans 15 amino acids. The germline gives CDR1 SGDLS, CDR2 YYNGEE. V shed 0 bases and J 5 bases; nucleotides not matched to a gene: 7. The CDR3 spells CASSVAPRDSYGYTF. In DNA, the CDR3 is TGTGCCAGCAGCGTAGCCCCCCGGGACAGTTATGGCTACACCTTC.

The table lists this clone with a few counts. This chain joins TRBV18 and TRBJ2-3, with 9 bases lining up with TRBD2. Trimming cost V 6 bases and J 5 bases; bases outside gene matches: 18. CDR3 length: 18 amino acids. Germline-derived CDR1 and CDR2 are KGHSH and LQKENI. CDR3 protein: CASSPTPSGRTKGDTQYF. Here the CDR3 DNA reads TGTGCCAGCTCTCCAACCCCCAGCGGGAGGACGAAAGGAGATACGCAGTATTTT.

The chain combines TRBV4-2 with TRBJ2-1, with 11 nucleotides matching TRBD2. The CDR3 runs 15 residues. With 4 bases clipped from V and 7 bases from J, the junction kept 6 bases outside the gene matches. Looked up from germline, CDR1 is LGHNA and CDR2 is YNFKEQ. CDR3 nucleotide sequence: TGTGCCAGCAGCCTAACTAGCGGGGGCTTAAATGAGCAGTTCTTC. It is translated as CASSLTSGGLNEQFF.

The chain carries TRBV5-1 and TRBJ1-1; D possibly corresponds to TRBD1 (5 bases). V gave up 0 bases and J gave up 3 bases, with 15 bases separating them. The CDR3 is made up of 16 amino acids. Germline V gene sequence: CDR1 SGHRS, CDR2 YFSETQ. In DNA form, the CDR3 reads TGCGCCAGCAGCTTGGAAGCTAGGGGAGGGTACACTGAAGCTTTCTTT. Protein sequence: CASSLEARGGYTEAFF.